This T cell receptor (beta chain) was documented in a study of monozygotic twins with inflammatory bowel disease (dated by TCRdb to about 2019). The study in broad terms: The full study comprised some 30 monozygotic twin pairs: nine German pairs (four IBD-concordant, five IBD-discordant) and 19 IBD-discordant Danish pairs. The search for disease-associated traits relied mainly on comparing, within discordant pairs, IBD patients with their genetically identical healthy co-twins. Each individual had, on average, about 151 000 unique TCRalpha sequences and 181 000 unique TCRbeta sequences available for analysis.

As regards this clonotype: Its cognate antigen has yet to be identified.

The germline V gene (reference sequence) supplies CDR1 DFQATT and CDR2 SNEGSKA. The CDR3, from cysteine to phenylalanine, totals 13 residues. No DNA has been recorded. The investigation overall reported the following: Compared with healthy twins, IBD patients shared fewer clonotypes with other individuals, and the difference was most pronounced in patients with signs of disease activity. The results gave no support for a single strong signal or clonotype linked to IBD. Differing immunosuppressive treatments among patients may have added background noise and inter-individual variability to the repertoires. Measured by the inverse Simpson index, TCRbeta repertoire diversity was lower in IBD patients than in their healthy co-twins. No difference in repertoire similarity was observed between concordant and discordant twins, possibly owing to limited statistical power. Distinction between different T cell subtypes could not be achieved in the analysis.

The library was prepared using 5' RACE. For each TCR library, 3,000 to 4,000 ng of total RNA was used. For each sample, cDNA was synthesized in eight separate reactions using SMARTScribe reverse transcriptase. Unique molecular identifiers containing a 6-nucleotide sample barcode were introduced through template switching during cDNA synthesis. Amplification of TCRalpha and TCRbeta cDNA involved two nested PCRs of 16 and 9 cycles, and each PCR was followed by bead purification. Before amplification, the cDNA was treated with uracil DNA-glycosylase and purified using the QIAquick PCR purification kit. The second PCR was the step at which Illumina TruSeq-compatible adapters and sample-specific barcodes were added. Library quality and concentration were assessed using TapeStation and Qubit, and about 5 ng of each library was pooled. The pooled libraries were sequenced with 2 x 100 bp reads and custom sequencing primers on an Illumina HiSeq2500 single-index Rapid Run. On the study's bioinformatics: UMI-based consensus assembly with MiGEC version 1.2.6 was used to correct PCR and sequencing errors. MiXCR version 2.1.1 was used for V(D)J alignment, clonotype assembly and CDR3 extraction. To normalise gene usage, clonotype sharing and MAIT/NKT TCR abundance, the analysis used the top 1000, 10 000 and 20 000 clonotypes per sample. Diversity was computed as the inverse Simpson index with the vegan R package after downsampling to 27 000 UMIs. Statistical testing used paired Mann-Whitney U tests on the discordant twin pairs and applied Benjamini-Hochberg correction for multiple testing. TCRdb reprocessed the reads, reporting each CDR3 protein sequence once and no DNA. These V and J calls derive from TCRdb rather than the authors' analysis. The sample's clone listing holds about 99,000 distinct CDR3 sequences. The leading ten clones occupy less than 2% of the sample.

An approximately 2.5 ml peripheral blood sample was drawn into PAXgene tubes per donor and stored at -80°C. Without T cell sorting, total RNA was isolated from whole blood using the PAXgene blood miRNA kit on an automated QIAcube. Peripheral blood from monozygotic twin pairs concordant or discordant for inflammatory bowel disease was subjected to deep TCRalpha and TCRbeta repertoire profiling with unique molecular barcoding. For every twin pair, smoking habits were documented, and each individual was categorised as a current, former or never smoker. The sequence links TRBV20-1 to TRBJ2-7. The origin of this receptor is a human donor with ulcerative colitis or Crohn's disease, or a healthy co-twin of an affected twin (not recorded which). Sequencing was performed on blood. The encoded CDR3 is CSAMTASPYEQYF.